A selection of T cell receptor beta chains follows, all from one sample in a study of human T cells and chemical hapten exposure. TCRdb analysed the RACE reads with MiXCR anew, one entry per CDR3 protein. The sample contains 74,000 or so distinct CDR3 sequences, 10% of which appear only once. The sequenced sample was whole blood, obtained in connection with sensitization to the hapten diphenylcyclopropenone (DPC). These receptors were obtained from a woman aged 45-60 years with alopecia areata. Some clones in this sample may be carry-over from other donors' samples. CDR3s include the opening cysteine and the closing phenylalanine or tryptophan. The D gene is left open where the match is weak. A row's size may be missing; if present it is once, few, many or a size class.

-,few,TRBV27,TRBJ2-1,12,CASSDRTNEQFF,TGTGCCAGCAGTGACCGTACGAATGAGCAGTTCTTC
TRBD2,-,TRBV2,TRBJ2-1,14,CASSESSGANEQFF,TGTGCCAGCAGTGAATCTAGCGGGGCCAATGAGCAGTTCTTC
-,few,TRBV2,TRBJ1-5,13,CASSATSNQPQHF,TGTGCCAGCAGCGCTACCAGCAATCAGCCCCAGCATTTT
-,few,TRBV11-2,TRBJ2-5,13,CASTKDDQETQYF,TGTGCCAGCACCAAGGACGATCAAGAGACCCAGTACTTC
TRBD2,-,TRBV11-2,TRBJ2-1,16,CASRRLAGVSYNEQFF,TGTGCCAGCAGACGACTAGCGGGAGTTTCCTACAATGAGCAGTTCTTC
TRBD1,few,TRBV29-1,TRBJ1-4,14,CSVGTGGSNEKLFF,TGCAGCGTTGGGACAGGGGGCTCTAATGAAAAACTGTTTTTT
-,few,TRBV6-2/TRBV6-3,TRBJ2-6,14,CASSYGSGANVLTF,TGTGCCAGCAGTTATGGCTCTGGGGCCAACGTCCTGACTTTC
TRBD1,-,TRBV7-3,TRBJ2-1,13,CASSVTGVNEQFF,TGTGCCAGCAGCGTTACAGGGGTCAATGAGCAGTTCTTC
TRBD1,many,TRBV6-6,TRBJ1-4,14,CASRGSRQGSELFF,TGTGCCAGCAGGGGTAGCCGACAGGGGTCAGAACTGTTTTTT
-,-,TRBV28,TRBJ2-4,13,CASSSGAKNIQYF,TGTGCCAGCAGTTCCGGAGCCAAAAACATTCAGTACTTC
TRBD1,many,TRBV2,TRBJ2-7,14,CASSADRVSYEQYF,TGTGCCAGCAGCGCTGACAGGGTCTCCTACGAGCAGTACTTC
-,many,TRBV4-1,TRBJ2-1,15,CASSRTSRKSNEQFF,TGCGCCAGCAGCCGAACTAGCCGGAAGAGCAATGAGCAGTTCTTC
-,many,TRBV27,TRBJ1-5,14,CASSGGWGNQPQHF,TGTGCCAGCAGCGGAGGTTGGGGCAATCAGCCCCAGCATTTT
-,many,TRBV2,TRBJ1-5,14,CASSDRRGGQPQHF,TGTGCCAGCAGTGACCGGCGGGGGGGTCAGCCCCAGCATTTT
TRBD2,-,TRBV6-6,TRBJ2-3,20,CASSYSKFGREVESTDTQYF,TGTGCCAGCAGTTACTCGAAGTTCGGGAGGGAGGTTGAAAGCACAGATACGCAGTATTTT
TRBD2,few,TRBV10-3,TRBJ2-1,13,CAIGSSGSSGLSF,TGTGCCATCGGTTCTAGCGGGAGTTCCGGTCTTTCATTC
TRBD1,few,TRBV6-5,TRBJ2-1,14,CASSYGTANNEQFF,TGTGCCAGCAGTTACGGGACAGCAAACAATGAGCAGTTCTTC
TRBD1,many,TRBV20-1,TRBJ2-7,13,CSAKWDRVNEQYF,TGCAGTGCTAAATGGGACAGGGTTAACGAGCAGTACTTC
TRBD2,few,TRBV9,TRBJ2-2,15,CASSAGRGRTGELFF,TGTGCCAGCAGCGCCGGGAGGGGTAGGACCGGGGAGCTGTTTTTT
-,few,TRBV18,TRBJ1-1,16,CASSPGRGPLGTEAFF,TGTGCCAGCTCACCAGGTCGGGGGCCTCTGGGCACTGAAGCTTTCTTT
-,-,TRBV16,TRBJ1-3,14,CASSQQTYGNTIYF,TGTGCCAGCAGCCAACAGACATATGGAAACACCATATATTTT
TRBD1,few,TRBV28,TRBJ1-2,16,CASSLAGTGGYYGYTF,TGTGCCAGCAGTTTGGCCGGGACAGGGGGCTACTATGGCTACACCTTC
TRBD1,-,TRBV27,TRBJ1-4,14,CASTGTGEGEKLFF,TGTGCCAGCACCGGGACAGGGGAGGGGGAAAAACTGTTTTTT
TRBD2,-,TRBV12-3/TRBV12-4,TRBJ2-5,14,CASSMSGRRETQYF,TGTGCCAGCAGCATGAGCGGGAGACGTGAGACCCAGTACTTC
-,few,TRBV7-2,TRBJ1-1,14,CASSLDRDGFEAFF,TGTGCCAGCAGCTTAGATAGGGACGGTTTTGAAGCTTTCTTT
TRBD2,few,TRBV24-1,TRBJ2-5,13,CATSEGLAETQYF,TGTGCCACCAGTGAGGGACTAGCCGAGACCCAGTACTTC
TRBD2,-,TRBV3-1,TRBJ2-1,16,CASSQHVAGRYNEQFF,TGTGCCAGCAGCCAACATGTAGCGGGAAGATACAATGAGCAGTTCTTC
-,many,TRBV11-2,TRBJ2-3,14,CASSLVVSTDTQYF,TGTGCCAGCAGCTTAGTTGTAAGCACAGATACGCAGTATTTT
TRBD1,-,TRBV5-1,TRBJ2-5,13,CASSSTGPETQYF,TGCGCCAGCAGCTCGACAGGGCCAGAGACCCAGTACTTC
-,-,TRBV29-1,TRBJ1-1,11,CSVERNTEAFF,TGCAGCGTGGAAAGGAACACTGAAGCTTTCTTT
-,-,TRBV5-1,TRBJ1-1,12,CASSFPSSEAFF,TGCGCCAGCAGCTTTCCGAGCTCTGAAGCTTTCTTT
-,few,TRBV5-1,TRBJ2-5,12,CASKQVRETQYF,TGCGCCAGCAAACAGGTTCGCGAGACCCAGTACTTC
-,few,TRBV29-1,TRBJ2-7,14,CSVGGAGLSYEQYF,TGCAGCGTCGGCGGGGCAGGGCTATCCTACGAGCAGTACTTC
-,few,TRBV3-1,TRBJ1-5,12,CASSQGGQPQHF,TGTGCCAGCAGCCAAGGTGGACAGCCCCAGCATTTT
-,few,TRBV18,TRBJ1-4,16,CASSPGLAEANEKLFF,TGTGCCAGCTCACCAGGTTTGGCAGAAGCTAATGAAAAACTGTTTTTT
-,-,TRBV2,TRBJ2-2,13,CASSASATGELFF,TGTGCCAGCAGTGCTTCAGCTACCGGGGAGCTGTTTTTT
TRBD2,-,TRBV7-9,TRBJ2-1,16,CASSAGLAGPYNEQFF,TGTGCCAGCAGCGCGGGACTAGCGGGACCATACAATGAGCAGTTCTTC
-,many,TRBV20-1,TRBJ2-7,13,CSALGGRSYEQYF,TGCAGTGCGCTCGGGGGCCGCTCCTACGAGCAGTACTTC
TRBD1,-,TRBV7-7,TRBJ2-5,15,CASSFLQGFGETQYF,TGTGCTAGCAGCTTCTTACAGGGGTTCGGAGAGACCCAGTACTTC
-,-,TRBV7-2,TRBJ2-1,14,CASSLTPSFNEQFF,TGTGCCAGCAGCCTAACCCCATCCTTTAATGAGCAGTTCTTC
TRBD2,-,TRBV20-1,TRBJ2-7,15,CSAVFRTSGSYEQYF,TGCAGTGCAGTTTTTCGGACTAGCGGTTCCTACGAGCAGTACTTC
-,many,TRBV29-1,TRBJ2-6,12,CSVGFGANVLTF,TGCAGCGTTGGCTTTGGGGCCAACGTCCTGACTTTC
-,many,TRBV6-2/TRBV6-3,TRBJ1-2,14,CASEEVGANYGYTF,TGTGCCAGCGAGGAAGTGGGAGCTAACTATGGCTACACCTTC
-,-,TRBV4-2,TRBJ1-1,16,CASSQDRRSGNTEAFF,TGTGCCAGCAGCCAAGATAGGAGGTCGGGGAACACTGAAGCTTTCTTT
TRBD1,few,TRBV20-1,TRBJ2-7,14,CSAITPRGPYEQYF,TGCAGTGCTATAACCCCCAGGGGGCCCTACGAGCAGTACTTC
-,many,TRBV11-2,TRBJ2-6,17,CASSPLDWASGANVLTF,TGTGCCAGCAGCCCTTTGGATTGGGCCTCTGGGGCCAACGTCCTGACTTTC
-,-,TRBV27,TRBJ1-6,14,CASSLNRGNSPLHF,TGTGCCAGCAGTTTAAATAGGGGAAATTCACCCCTCCACTTT
-,-,TRBV10-2,TRBJ2-5,14,CASSWTAIQETQYF,TGCGCCAGCAGCTGGACAGCCATTCAAGAGACCCAGTACTTC
TRBD1,few,TRBV20-1,TRBJ1-4,15,CSARDPRQGWEKLFF,TGCAGTGCTAGAGATCCGAGACAGGGTTGGGAAAAACTGTTTTTT
TRBD1,many,TRBV11-2,TRBJ1-1,14,CASSYDRVDTEAFF,TGTGCCAGCAGCTATGACAGGGTTGACACTGAAGCTTTCTTT
-,-,TRBV29-1,TRBJ2-5,13,CSVTPTVQETQYF,TGCAGCGTTACCCCGACGGTTCAAGAGACCCAGTACTTC
-,few,TRBV29-1,TRBJ1-4,12,CSVKGGNEKLFF,TGCAGCGTGAAGGGTGGAAATGAAAAACTGTTTTTT